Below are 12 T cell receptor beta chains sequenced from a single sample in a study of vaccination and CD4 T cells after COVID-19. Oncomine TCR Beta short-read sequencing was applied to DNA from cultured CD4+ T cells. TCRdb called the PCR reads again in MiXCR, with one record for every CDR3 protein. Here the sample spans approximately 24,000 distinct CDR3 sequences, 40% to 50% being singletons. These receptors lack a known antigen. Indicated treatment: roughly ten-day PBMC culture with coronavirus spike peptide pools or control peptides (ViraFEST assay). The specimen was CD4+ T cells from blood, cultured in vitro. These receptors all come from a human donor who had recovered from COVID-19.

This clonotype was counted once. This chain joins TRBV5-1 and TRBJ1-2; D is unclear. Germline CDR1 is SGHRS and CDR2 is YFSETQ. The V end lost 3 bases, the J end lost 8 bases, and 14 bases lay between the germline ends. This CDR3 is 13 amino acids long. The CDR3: CASSYDPVGGYTF. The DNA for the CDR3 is TGCGCCAGCAGCTACGACCCCGTTGGAGGCTACACCTTC. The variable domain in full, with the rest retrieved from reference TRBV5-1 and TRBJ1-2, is KAGVTQTPRYLIKTRGQQVTLSCSPISGHRSVSWYQQTPGQGLQFLFEYFSETQRNKGNFPGRFSGRQFSNSRSEMNVSTLELGDSALYLCASSYDPVGGYTFGSGTRLTVV.

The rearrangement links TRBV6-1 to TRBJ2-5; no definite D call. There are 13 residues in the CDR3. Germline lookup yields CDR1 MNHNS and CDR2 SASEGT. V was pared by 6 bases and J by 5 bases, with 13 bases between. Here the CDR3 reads CASSSDPRETQYF. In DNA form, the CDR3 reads TGTGCCAGCAGCTCCGACCCCCGGGAGACCCAGTACTTC.

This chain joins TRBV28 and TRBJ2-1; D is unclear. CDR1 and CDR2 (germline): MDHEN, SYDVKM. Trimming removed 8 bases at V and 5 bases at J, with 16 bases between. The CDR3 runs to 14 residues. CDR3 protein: CASSSVGRDNEQFF. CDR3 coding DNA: TGTGCCAGCTCCAGCGTTGGTCGAGACAATGAGCAGTTCTTC.

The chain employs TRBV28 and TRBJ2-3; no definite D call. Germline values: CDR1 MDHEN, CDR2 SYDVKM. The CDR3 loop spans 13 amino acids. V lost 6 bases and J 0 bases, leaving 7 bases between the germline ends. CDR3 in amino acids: CASRQQSTDTQYF. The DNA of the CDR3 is TGTGCCAGCAGGCAACAGAGCACAGATACGCAGTATTTT.

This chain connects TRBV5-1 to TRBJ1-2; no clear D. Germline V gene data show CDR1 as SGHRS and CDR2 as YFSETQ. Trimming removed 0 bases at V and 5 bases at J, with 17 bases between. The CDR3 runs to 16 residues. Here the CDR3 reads CASSLERTQIQYGYTF. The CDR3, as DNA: TGCGCCAGCAGCTTGGAGCGGACCCAGATTCAATATGGCTACACCTTC.

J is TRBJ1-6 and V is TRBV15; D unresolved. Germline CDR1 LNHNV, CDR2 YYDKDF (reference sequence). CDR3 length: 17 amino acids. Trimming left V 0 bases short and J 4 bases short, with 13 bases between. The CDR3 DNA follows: TGTGCCACCAGCAGAGATCCAGGCTACGGTTATAATTCACCCCTCCACTTT. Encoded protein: CATSRDPGYGYNSPLHF. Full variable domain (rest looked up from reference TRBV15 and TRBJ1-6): DAMVIQNPRYQVTQFGKPVTLSCSQTLNHNVMYWYQQKSSQAPKLLFHYYDKDFNNEADTPDNFQSRRPNTSFCFLDIRSPGLGDTAMYLCATSRDPGYGYNSPLHFGNGTRLTVT.

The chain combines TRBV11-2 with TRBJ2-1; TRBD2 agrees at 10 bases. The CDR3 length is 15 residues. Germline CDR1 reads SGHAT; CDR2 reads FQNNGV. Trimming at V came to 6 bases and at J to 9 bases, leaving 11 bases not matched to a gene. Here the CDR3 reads CASRPGTSERSEQFF. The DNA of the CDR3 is TGTGCCAGCAGGCCCGGGACTAGCGAGCGAAGTGAGCAGTTCTTC.

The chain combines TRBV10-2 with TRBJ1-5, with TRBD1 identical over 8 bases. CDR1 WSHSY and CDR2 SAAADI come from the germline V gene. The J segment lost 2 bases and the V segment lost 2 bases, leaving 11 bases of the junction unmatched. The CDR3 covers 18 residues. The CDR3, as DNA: TGCGCCAGCAGTGAGAACTGGTTTGGCAGGGGGCGCAATCAGCCCCAGCATTTT. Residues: CASSENWFGRGRNQPQHF.

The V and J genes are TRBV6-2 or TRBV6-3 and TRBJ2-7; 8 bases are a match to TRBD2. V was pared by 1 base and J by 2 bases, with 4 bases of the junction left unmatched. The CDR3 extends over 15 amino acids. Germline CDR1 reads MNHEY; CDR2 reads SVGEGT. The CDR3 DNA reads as TGTGCCAGCAGTTACTATAGCGGGGTTACCTACGAGCAGTACTTC. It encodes CASSYYSGVTYEQYF.

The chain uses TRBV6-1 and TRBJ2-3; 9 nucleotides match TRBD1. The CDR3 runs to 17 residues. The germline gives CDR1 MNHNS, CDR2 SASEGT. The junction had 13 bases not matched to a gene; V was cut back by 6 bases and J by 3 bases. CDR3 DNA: TGTGCCAGCAGATCCTGGGGACAGGGACGTAGGACAGATACGCAGTATTTT. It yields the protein CASRSWGQGRRTDTQYF.

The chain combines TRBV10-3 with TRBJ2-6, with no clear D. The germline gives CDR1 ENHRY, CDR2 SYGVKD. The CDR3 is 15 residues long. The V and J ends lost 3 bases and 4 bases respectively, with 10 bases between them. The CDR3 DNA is TGTGCCATCAGTGACCCAGTCGCCGGGGCCAACGTCCTGACTTTC. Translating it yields CAISDPVAGANVLTF.

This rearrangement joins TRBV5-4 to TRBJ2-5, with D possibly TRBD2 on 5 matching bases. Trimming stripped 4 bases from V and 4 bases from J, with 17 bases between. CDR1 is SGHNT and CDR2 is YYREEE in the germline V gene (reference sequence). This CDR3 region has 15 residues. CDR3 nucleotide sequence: TGTGCCAGCAGCAAACCCGGGATCCGGGCAGAGACCCAGTACTTC. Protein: CASSKPGIRAETQYF.